This note documents a single T cell receptor (beta chain) sequence. These data belong to a study of blood T cell repertoires in COVID-19. The Seattle patients, enrolled during active infection, were followed longitudinally. CDR3 length equals 14 residues. Per germline, CDR1 SQVTM and CDR2 ANQGSEA. V lost 6 bases, J lost 0 bases, and 14 bases lay in between. Method: immunoSEQ multiplex PCR; TCRdb's copy keeps in-frame clones and lacks some. The table lists more than 100,000 clones, around 90% of them singletons. Sequences were obtained from peripheral blood. V gene TRBV29-1 combines with J gene TRBJ1-1; D possibly corresponds to TRBD1 (5 bases). The source is a woman aged 60-75 years with COVID-19, enrolled during active disease. Here the CDR3 DNA reads TGCAGCGTCAGCGAAGCGACAGTGAACACTGAAGCTTTCTTT. Amino acid sequence: CSVSEATVNTEAFF.